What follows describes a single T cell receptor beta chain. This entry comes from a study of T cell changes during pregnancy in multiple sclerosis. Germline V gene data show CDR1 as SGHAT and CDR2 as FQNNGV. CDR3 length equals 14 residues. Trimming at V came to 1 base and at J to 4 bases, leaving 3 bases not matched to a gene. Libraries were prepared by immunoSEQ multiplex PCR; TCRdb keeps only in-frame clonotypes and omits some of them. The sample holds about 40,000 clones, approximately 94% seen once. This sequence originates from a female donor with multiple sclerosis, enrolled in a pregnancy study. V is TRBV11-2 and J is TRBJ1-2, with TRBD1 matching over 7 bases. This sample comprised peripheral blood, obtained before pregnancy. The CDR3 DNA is TGTGCCAGCAGCTTAGTGGGACAGACCTATGGCTACACCTTC. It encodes CASSLVGQTYGYTF.